Listed below are T cell receptor beta chains from one sample, sequenced in a study of blood T cell repertoires in COVID-19. The protocol was immunoSEQ multiplex PCR, while the TCRdb copy is restricted to in-frame clones and leaves out a portion. The sample has roughly 190,000 clones; around 90% are singletons. The sample comprised peripheral blood. Receptors originate from a man aged 60 to 69 with active or convalescent COVID-19. Each CDR3 is given with its conserved first and last residue. A D gene is named only where the DNA matches it firmly. Size values are once, few and many counts, or a class for expanded clones, and some rows have none.

abundance | d_gene | j_gene | v_gene | CDR3aa | CDR3nt
NA | TRBD1 | TRBJ1-6 | TRBV9 | CASSGPGQGDSPLHF | TGTGCCAGCAGCGGACCGGGACAGGGTGATTCACCCCTCCACTTT
NA | TRBD1 | TRBJ1-2 | TRBV12-3/TRBV12-4 | CASSSTGGAGYTF | TGTGCCAGCAGTTCTACAGGGGGCGCGGGCTACACCTTC
few | TRBD1 | TRBJ2-7 | TRBV2 | CASRRDRATGEQYF | TGTGCCAGCAGGAGGGACAGGGCGACGGGCGAGCAGTACTTC
NA | TRBD1 | TRBJ1-1 | TRBV13 | CASSSRTGVTEAFF | TGTGCCAGCAGCTCACGGACAGGGGTTACTGAAGCTTTCTTT
NA | TRBD1 | TRBJ2-5 | TRBV5-6 | CASTFGQGKTQYF | TGTGCCAGCACTTTCGGACAGGGGAAGACCCAGTACTTC
NA | TRBD2 | TRBJ2-2 | TRBV19 | CASNGPTSGPSGELFF | TGTGCCAGTAATGGACCGACTAGCGGGCCCTCCGGGGAGCTGTTTTTT
few | NA | TRBJ1-1 | TRBV7-9 | CASSLDEYYTEAFF | TGTGCCAGCAGCTTAGACGAGTACTACACTGAAGCTTTCTTT
NA | TRBD1 | TRBJ2-1 | TRBV19 | CASSIGTGRVHEQFF | TGTGCCAGTAGTATCGGGACAGGGAGGGTGCATGAGCAGTTCTTC
few | NA | TRBJ2-1 | TRBV24-1 | CATSDGGYNEQFF | TGTGCCACCAGTGATGGAGGATACAATGAGCAGTTCTTC
NA | TRBD1 | TRBJ1-4 | TRBV7-9 | CASSPWTGGAEANEKLFF | TGTGCCAGCAGTCCTTGGACAGGGGGCGCCGAAGCTAATGAAAAACTGTTTTTT
NA | NA | TRBJ1-2 | TRBV7-9 | CASSSYWGYTF | TGTGCCAGCAGTTCCTATTGGGGCTACACCTTC
NA | TRBD1 | TRBJ1-4 | TRBV29-1 | CSVETGGMGKLFF | TGCAGCGTTGAAACAGGGGGCATGGGAAAACTGTTTTTT
NA | NA | TRBJ1-1 | TRBV29-1 | CSVVTGFGTEAFF | TGCAGCGTTGTAACCGGGTTCGGGACTGAAGCTTTCTTT
NA | NA | TRBJ1-2 | TRBV20-1 | CSASTGGGYTF | TGCAGTGCTAGCACGGGTGGAGGCTACACCTTC
NA | NA | TRBJ2-1 | TRBV7-9 | CASSLSSYNEQFF | TGTGCCAGCAGCCTAAGCTCCTACAATGAGCAGTTCTTC
NA | NA | TRBJ2-7 | TRBV5-1 | CASSLATGIWYEQYF | TGCGCCAGCAGCTTGGCCACGGGGATTTGGTACGAGCAGTACTTC
NA | NA | TRBJ2-6 | TRBV24-1 | CATSDPRTGANVLTF | TGTGCCACCAGTGACCCCCGCACAGGGGCCAACGTCCTGACTTTC
NA | TRBD1 | TRBJ2-1 | TRBV5-4 | CASSLKQGDLGEQFF | TGTGCCAGCAGCTTGAAACAGGGGGATTTAGGCGAGCAGTTCTTC
NA | NA | TRBJ1-2 | TRBV3-1/TRBV3-2 | CASSQGAGDYGYTF | TGTGCCAGCAGCCAAGGGGCAGGGGACTATGGCTACACCTTC
NA | NA | TRBJ1-4 | TRBV7-9 | CASSYTTTNEKLFF | TGTGCCAGCAGCTACACCACCACTAATGAAAAACTGTTTTTT
NA | NA | TRBJ2-3 | TRBV12-3/TRBV12-4 | CASSYLRPDTQYF | TGTGCCAGCAGCTACTTGAGGCCAGATACGCAGTATTTT
NA | NA | TRBJ2-7 | TRBV5-4 | CASSLLGVGEQYF | TGTGCCAGCAGCTTATTAGGGGTGGGGGAGCAGTACTTC
NA | TRBD1 | TRBJ1-1 | TRBV5-1 | CASSATGQVITEAFF | TGCGCCAGCAGCGCCACCGGACAGGTTATCACTGAAGCTTTCTTT
NA | TRBD1 | TRBJ1-3 | TRBV6-5 | CASGNRGDGNTIYF | TGTGCCAGCGGAAACAGGGGGGACGGAAACACCATATATTTT
NA | NA | TRBJ1-2 | TRBV10-1 | CASSDVDRLLGYTF | TGCGCCAGCAGTGATGTCGACAGGCTACTTGGCTACACCTTC
NA | TRBD1 | TRBJ1-2 | TRBV12-5 | CASGLGDRIYGYTF | TGTGCTAGTGGTTTGGGGGACAGGATCTATGGCTACACCTTC
NA | TRBD1 | TRBJ1-1 | TRBV10-1 | CASTRTGLNTEAFF | TGCGCCAGCACCCGGACAGGATTGAACACTGAAGCTTTCTTT
few | NA | TRBJ1-2 | TRBV5-1 | CASTPWLDYNNYGYTF | TGCGCCAGCACCCCTTGGCTGGACTATAACAACTATGGCTACACCTTC
NA | NA | TRBJ2-3 | TRBV2 | CASSPGTSDTQYF | TGTGCCAGCAGCCCCGGGACTTCAGATACGCAGTATTTT
NA | TRBD2 | TRBJ2-1 | TRBV4-1 | CASSLGLAGGVEQFF | TGCGCCAGCAGCCTCGGACTAGCGGGGGGAGTTGAGCAGTTCTTC
NA | TRBD1 | TRBJ1-2 | TRBV24-1 | CATSDPRGTGNGYTF | TGTGCCACCAGTGATCCCCGGGGGACAGGGAACGGCTACACCTTC
NA | TRBD1 | TRBJ1-1 | TRBV10-2 | CASSVNRGTEAFF | TGCGCCAGCAGTGTTAACAGGGGGACTGAAGCTTTCTTT
many | TRBD1 | TRBJ1-5 | TRBV20-1 | CSASRGQNSNQPQHF | TGCAGTGCTAGTCGGGGACAGAATAGCAATCAGCCCCAGCATTTT
NA | NA | TRBJ2-7 | TRBV3-1/TRBV3-2 | CASSQGSGGIRSYEQYF | TGTGCCAGCAGCCAAGGCTCAGGGGGGATAAGGTCCTACGAGCAGTACTTC
NA | TRBD1 | TRBJ2-7 | TRBV6-1 | CASSEALGDRESHF | TGTGCCAGCAGTGAAGCACTTGGCGACAGGGAGAGCCACTTC
NA | NA | TRBJ1-4 | TRBV7-9 | CASSPQSTNEKLFF | TGTGCCAGCAGCCCCCAATCAACTAATGAAAAACTGTTTTTT